These 25 T cell receptor delta chains were all obtained from the same sample, sequenced in a study of gamma-delta chains in newborns, infants, children. TCRdb re-called the reads via CATT. The data hold 4,000 to 4,500 delta-chain clones, with more than 0.45% observed a single time. The sequenced sample was blood. Receptors were obtained from a child who was a newborn, infant or young child, either healthy, febrile or measles-vaccinated (not recorded which).

Points on this clone: TCRdb attributes to this sequence the protein of a much larger clone, which differs from the DNA translation at residue 7; a read error is likely, and the protein displayed is translated from the DNA. The chain joins TRDV2 to TRDJ2; tentatively, D is TRDD3 (5 bases). With 3 bases removed from V and 3 bases from J, the gap between germline ends came to 16 bases. Per the germline V gene, CDR1 is GEAIGNYY and CDR2 is EKD. The CDR3 spans 16 residues. The CDR3 sequence is CACDVLETTLTAQLFF. The CDR3 nucleotides are TGTGCCTGTGACGTACTGGAGACAACGCTGACAGCACAACTCTTCTTT.

Comments on this clone: A read error is the likely source, as a far larger clone sits one nucleotide away. Other nucleotide sequences in the sample specify the same CDR3. V usage is TRDV2 and J usage is TRDJ1, with TRDD3 matching over 12 bases. V lost 7 bases and J lost 8; bases outside the gene matches: 13. This CDR3 region has 15 residues. Germline V lookup: CDR1 GEAIGNYY, CDR2 EKD. CDR3 residues: CAWTGGYSGNDKLIF. The CDR3 bases are TGTGCCTGGACTGGGGGATACTCGGGCAACGACAAACTCATCTTT.

Details on this clone: This may come from a read error, since a much larger clone is one base off. Other DNA sequences from this sample encode an identical CDR3 as well. The chain has TRDV2 and TRDJ3; D is ambiguous. V was trimmed by 3 bases and J by 0 bases, leaving 23 bases between them. Germline loops: CDR1 GEAIGNYY, CDR2 EKD. The CDR3 is 21 amino acids. CDR3 nucleotide sequence: TGTGCCTGTGACCAAGTTTCGAACGGAGATCCGAGCTCCTGGGACACCCGACAGATGTTTTTC. Its translation: CACDQVSNGDPSSWDTRQMFF.

This clone was found many times. The V call is TRDV2, the J call TRDJ2; 9 positions agree with TRDD3. From germline, CDR1 is GEAIGNYY and CDR2 EKD. J gave up 4 bases and V 5 bases, and 4 bases lay outside the gene matches. The length of the CDR3 is 14 residues. In nucleotides, the CDR3 is TGTGCCTGTGGCGTACTGGGGGAGACAGCACAACTCTTCTTT. Translation: CACGVLGETAQLFF.

Concerning this clone itself: With a far larger clone one base away, a read error is the likely cause. Other DNA sequences of this sample code for an identical CDR3. The rearrangement joins TRDV2 to TRDJ1, with a weak D call TRDD3 (6 bases). Germline V lookup: CDR1 GEAIGNYY, CDR2 EKD. The CDR3 contains 15 residues. In nucleotides, the CDR3 is TGTGCCTGCGACACCGGAGGGATAGGACCCGATAAACTCATCTTT. It specifies CACDTGGIGPDKLIF.

In regard to this clone: This may arise from a read error, as a much more abundant clone is one base away. The chain carries TRDV2 and TRDJ3; 10 bases map to TRDD3. This CDR3 comprises 19 residues. The germline V gene has CDR1 GEAIGNYY and CDR2 EKD. V shed 3 bases, J shed 0 bases, and the junction held 7 bases outside the gene matches. CDR3: CACDRAYWGISWDTRQMFF. CDR3 DNA: TGTGCCTGTGACCGAGCCTACTGGGGGATCTCCTGGGACACCCGACAGATGTTTTTC.

This clone has a handful of counts. This sequence may be a read error, since a much larger clone differs from it by one base. Other DNA sequences in this specimen translate into the identical CDR3. The CDR3 DNA reads TGTGCCTGTGACGTACTGGGGGATAAATCGAGGAGCTCCTGGGACACCCGGCAGATGTTTTTC. This encodes CACDVLGDKSRSSWDTRQMFF. The V gene is TRDV2, the J gene TRDJ3; TRDD3 aligns across 11 bases. CDR3 length: 21 amino acids. The germline gives CDR1 GEAIGNYY, CDR2 EKD.

By share, this clone ranks as large. This sample also contains other DNA sequences that code for the same CDR3. The chain carries TRDV2 and TRDJ3, with D maybe TRDD3 (6 bases). Germline V lookup: CDR1 GEAIGNYY, CDR2 EKD. The length of the CDR3 is 17 residues. The V end lost 3 bases, the J end lost 0 bases, and 11 bases lay between the germline ends. As DNA, the CDR3 is TGTGCCTGTGACTGGGGGGCGAGCTCCTGGGACACCCGACAGATGTTTTTC. Protein product: CACDWGASSWDTRQMFF.

Turning to this clone: A read error is the likely source, as a far larger clone sits one nucleotide away. Other DNA sequences in this sample translate to the same CDR3. This chain uses TRDV2 with TRDJ3, with 8 bases matching TRDD3. The CDR3 extends over 16 amino acids. Germline V CDR1 and CDR2: GEAIGNYY, EKD. Here the CDR3 reads CACDTWGIWDTRQMFF. The DNA for the CDR3 is TGTGCCTGTGACACCTGGGGGATCTGGGACACTCGACAGATGTTTTTC.

With regard to this clone: The mismatch at residue 8 between this DNA's translation and the TCRdb protein of a much larger clone likely reflects a read error; the protein shown is translated from the DNA. The chain employs TRDV2 and TRDJ3; 7 bases map to TRDD3. The trim removed 1 base at V and 0 bases at J, leaving 5 bases unmatched. Looked up from germline, CDR1 is GEAIGNYY and CDR2 is EKD. The CDR3 has 18 amino acids. CDR3 sequence: CACDTGGHYSWDTRQMFF. The CDR3 region has the DNA TGTGCCTGTGACACTGGGGGACACTACTCCTGGGACACCCGACAGATGTTTTTC.

Worth noting for this clone: TCRdb shows a much larger clone's protein in place of this DNA's translation, and the two differ at residue 8, likely through a read error; the protein shown is translated from the DNA. V is TRDV2 and J is TRDJ3; D uncertain. CDR3 length: 19 residues. The V end was cut by 0 bases, the J end by 0 bases, with 14 bases between. The germline gives CDR1 GEAIGNYY, CDR2 EKD. The chain's CDR3 is CACDTVLRVLSWDTRQMFF. Written as DNA, the CDR3 is TGTGCCTGTGACACCGTACTGAGGGTCCTCTCCTGGGACACCCGACAGATGTTTTTC.

Points on this clone: The protein TCRdb gives is from a much larger clone and does not agree with this DNA's translation at residue 4, likely a read error; the protein shown here comes from the DNA. The chain joins TRDV2 to TRDJ3, with 7 bases that match TRDD3. Germline V gives CDR1 GEAIGNYY, CDR2 EKD. CDR3 length equals 18 residues. CDR3 residues: CACGTWGLLSWDTRQMFF. Written as DNA, the CDR3 is TGTGCCTGTGGCACCTGGGGGCTCCTCTCCTGGGACACCCGACAGATGTTTTTC.

With regard to this clone: TCRdb attributes to this sequence the protein of a much larger clone, which differs from the DNA translation at residue 8; a read error is likely, and the protein displayed is translated from the DNA. This chain links TRDV2 with TRDJ3; the match to TRDD3 covers 7 bases. CDR3 size: 18 residues. V lost 0 bases and J lost 0; bases outside the gene matches: 4. Germline CDR1 reads GEAIGNYY; CDR2 reads EKD. CDR3 nucleotide sequence: TGTGCCTGTGACACCGGGGGATGCAGCTCCTGGGACACCCGACAGATGTTTTTC. Translating gives CACDTGGCSSWDTRQMFF.

This clone is medium-sized (0.01 to 0.1%) within its sample. At the DNA level, this CDR3 is encoded by other sequences in the same sample as well. The chain links TRDV2 to TRDJ3; TRDD3 agrees at 10 bases. The ends lost 1 base at V and 0 bases at J; junction bases unmatched: 5. Germline values: CDR1 GEAIGNYY, CDR2 EKD. The CDR3 totals 19 residues. CDR3 sequence: CACDTGGYQSSWDTRQMFF. The CDR3 region has the DNA TGTGCCTGTGACACTGGGGGATACCAGAGCTCCTGGGACACCCGACAGATGTTTTTC.

This clone has only a few counts. A much larger clone sits a single nucleotide away, making a read error possible. In the same sample, other DNA sequences code for this CDR3. The chain couples TRDV2 to TRDJ3; 9 nucleotides line up with TRDD3. Germline V lookup: CDR1 GEAIGNYY, CDR2 EKD. The CDR3 consists of 20 residues. The DNA for the CDR3 is TGTGCCTGCGACACTCCGAGTACTGGGGGAAGCTCCTGGGACACCCGACAGATGTTTTTC. It is translated as CACDTPSTGGSSWDTRQMFF.

Details on this clone: For this DNA, TCRdb reports the protein of a much larger clone, which diverges at residue 15, most likely from a read error; the protein presented here is translated directly from the DNA. The rearrangement links TRDV2 to TRDJ3; TRDD3 agrees at 10 bases. Germline loops: CDR1 GEAIGNYY, CDR2 EKD. The CDR3 spans 18 residues. The CDR3 spells CACDTGGYDSWDTRRMFF. The CDR3 DNA is TGTGCCTGTGACACCGGGGGATACGACTCCTGGGACACCCGACGGATGTTTTTC.

This clone was picked up a small number of times. Translating this DNA gives a protein that differs at residue 4 from the TCRdb one, which belongs to a much larger clone; a read error is likely, and the protein shown is this translation. The chain links TRDV2 to TRDJ3; 7 bases align to TRDD3. V gave up 5 bases and J gave up 4 bases; unmatched junction bases: 10. CDR1 GEAIGNYY and CDR2 EKD come from the germline V gene. This CDR3 has 17 amino acids. For the CDR3, the DNA is TGTGCCTGTGGCAGGAGACTGGGGCCGTGGGACACCCGACAGATGTTTTTC. Translation gives CACGRRLGPWDTRQMFF.

Relative to its sample, this clone is medium-sized (0.01 to 0.1%). The V and J genes are TRDV2 and TRDJ3, with TRDD3 matching 9 bases. V was pared by 0 bases and J by 4 bases, with 9 bases of the junction left unmatched. This CDR3 region has 19 residues. Germline V gives CDR1 GEAIGNYY, CDR2 EKD. The CDR3 DNA reads as TGTGCCTGTGACACCGGGGGGGGGATACTTCGTTGGGACACCCGACAGATGTTTTTC. Translation: CACDTGGGILRWDTRQMFF.

This clone rates as medium-sized. A far larger clone is a single base away, which makes a read error likely. The chain links TRDV2 to TRDJ3; TRDD3 agrees at 7 bases. CDR3 length: 17 residues. CDR1 and CDR2 (germline): GEAIGNYY, EKD. CDR3 in DNA: TGTGCCTGTGACACCTGGGGGAGCTCCCGGGACACCCGACAGATGTTTTTC. The encoded protein is CACDTWGSSRDTRQMFF.

Sample share makes this clone medium-sized. At the DNA level, this CDR3 is encoded by other sequences in the same sample as well. The chain has TRDV2 and TRDJ2, with D maybe TRDD3 (6 bases). The CDR3 runs to 18 residues. Germline V gene data show CDR1 as GEAIGNYY and CDR2 as EKD. The V gene lost 3 bases and the J gene lost 0 bases, with 19 bases spanning the gap. CDR3 nucleotides: TGTGCCTGTGACCCGGTGGGTGGGGGTTTAGCTTTGACAGCACAACTCTTCTTT. Its translation is CACDPVGGGLALTAQLFF.

This clone ranks as medium-sized. The sample contains more than one DNA sequence encoding this CDR3. The chain combines TRDV2 with TRDJ1; D might be TRDD3 (6 bases). This CDR3 region has 15 residues. Deletions cut 0 bases from V and 7 bases from J, with 17 bases between. Germline loops: CDR1 GEAIGNYY, CDR2 EKD. CDR3 nucleotide sequence: TGTGCCTGTGACACCGGAAGGGGATGGGGTGGTAAACTCATCTTT. Translation gives CACDTGRGWGGKLIF.

This clone qualifies as medium-sized. Other nucleotide sequences in the sample specify the same CDR3. This chain joins TRAV29/DV5 and TRDJ2; 13 bases line up with TRDD3. Per the germline V gene, CDR1 is NSMFDY and CDR2 is ISSIKDK. The CDR3 has 20 residues. V was clipped by 1 base and J by 0 bases; unmatched bases: 12. The CDR3, as DNA: TGTGCAGCAAGCACTTTCCTTCCTACTGGGGGATACGCTTTGACAGCACAACTCTTCTTT. Translating gives CAASTFLPTGGYALTAQLFF.

This clone was seen more than once but under ten times. The TCRdb record carries a much larger clone's protein, which differs from this DNA's translation at residue 9; a read error is the likely cause, and the protein listed here is the DNA translation. The chain joins TRDV2 to TRDJ3, with TRDD3 as a possible D gene (5 bases). Deletions cut 0 bases from V and 2 bases from J, with 16 bases between. The CDR3 is 19 residues long. Per the germline V gene, CDR1 is GEAIGNYY and CDR2 is EKD. The DNA of the CDR3 is TGTGCCTGTGACACCTTGTACTGGAGGATAACCTGGGACACCCGACAGATGTTTTTC. It translates to CACDTLYWRITWDTRQMFF.

By frequency in the sample, this clone is medium-sized (0.01 to 0.1%). A junction end diverges from the germline sequence, so it may reflect a read error. Different DNA sequences within this sample yield the same CDR3. V gene TRDV2 combines with J gene TRDJ3, with 9 nucleotides matching TRDD3. The CDR3 sequence is 18 residues long. CDR1 and CDR2 from the germline V gene are GEAIGNYY and EKD. In DNA form, the CDR3 reads TGTGCCTGTGTACCCCTGGGGGATGGCACCTGGGACACCCGACGGATGTTTTTC. It is translated as CACVPLGDGTWDTRRMFF.

This clone appeared a few times. A much larger clone is a single base away; this may be a read error. Other nucleotide sequences from this sample produce the same CDR3. The chain couples TRDV2 to TRDJ1; a possible D gene is TRDD3 (6 bases). V lost 0 bases, J lost 11 bases, and 21 bases lay in between. The germline V gene has CDR1 GEAIGNYY and CDR2 EKD. This CDR3 spans 15 amino acids. The CDR3 region is CACDTGRGWGGKLIF. The CDR3 region has the DNA TGTGCCTGTGACACCGGAAGGGGATGGGGTGGTAAGCTCATCTTT.